A selection of T cell receptor beta chains follows, all from one sample in a study of blood T cell repertoires in COVID-19. Sequenced by immunoSEQ multiplex PCR; TCRdb stores in-frame clones only, minus some. This table has about 100,000 clones, approximately 92% appearing once. The specimen was peripheral blood. The receptors come from a woman aged 45-65 years with COVID-19, enrolled during active disease. Each CDR3 is given with its conserved first and last residue. The D gene is left open where the match is weak. Size tells how often a clone was seen (once, few, many) or the class of an expanded clone, and some rows leave it out.

TRBV5-1	-	TRBD2	TRBJ2-3	CASSLGAGGADTQYF	TGCGCCAGCAGCTTGGGAGCGGGGGGTGCAGATACGCAGTATTTT
TRBV19	-	-	TRBJ1-4	CASSTHREGKLFF	TGTGCCAGTAGTACCCACAGGGAAGGAAAACTGTTTTTT
TRBV5-5	-	-	TRBJ2-1	CASSLAEIEQFF	TGTGCCAGCAGCTTGGCCGAGATTGAGCAGTTCTTC
TRBV15	-	-	TRBJ2-7	CATSTLAFTSEQYF	TGTGCCACCAGCACTTTAGCGTTCACCTCCGAGCAGTACTTC
TRBV30	-	TRBD1	TRBJ2-7	CALSLTGAEQYF	TGTGCCCTGTCCCTCACAGGGGCCGAGCAGTACTTC
TRBV7-9	-	-	TRBJ1-2	CASSPAGRGGRANYGYTF	TGTGCCAGCAGCCCAGCCGGTAGGGGAGGCAGAGCTAACTATGGCTACACCTTC
TRBV28	-	TRBD1	TRBJ1-6	CASSDRENSPLHF	TGTGCCAGCAGCGACAGGGAGAATTCACCCCTCCACTTT
TRBV10-2	once	-	TRBJ2-7	CASGLSYEQYF	TGCGCCAGCGGCCTCTCCTACGAGCAGTACTTC
TRBV10-3	-	TRBD1	TRBJ1-1	CAIRQGRMNTEAFF	TGTGCCATCCGACAGGGAAGGATGAACACTGAAGCTTTCTTT
TRBV4-2	-	TRBD2	TRBJ2-3	CASSQESSGAGDTQYF	TGTGCCAGCAGCCAAGAGTCTAGCGGGGCCGGGGATACGCAGTATTTT
TRBV5-6	-	TRBD1	TRBJ1-4	CASSLGGTGEKLFF	TGTGCCAGCAGCCTAGGGGGCACGGGTGAAAAACTGTTTTTT
TRBV5-1	-	TRBD2	TRBJ2-2	CASSLAVAGSGELFF	TGCGCCAGCAGCTTGGCGGTAGCGGGGTCCGGGGAGCTGTTTTTT
TRBV2	few	-	TRBJ1-1	CASRDIGHMNTEAFF	TGTGCCAGCCGGGACATAGGACACATGAACACTGAAGCTTTCTTT